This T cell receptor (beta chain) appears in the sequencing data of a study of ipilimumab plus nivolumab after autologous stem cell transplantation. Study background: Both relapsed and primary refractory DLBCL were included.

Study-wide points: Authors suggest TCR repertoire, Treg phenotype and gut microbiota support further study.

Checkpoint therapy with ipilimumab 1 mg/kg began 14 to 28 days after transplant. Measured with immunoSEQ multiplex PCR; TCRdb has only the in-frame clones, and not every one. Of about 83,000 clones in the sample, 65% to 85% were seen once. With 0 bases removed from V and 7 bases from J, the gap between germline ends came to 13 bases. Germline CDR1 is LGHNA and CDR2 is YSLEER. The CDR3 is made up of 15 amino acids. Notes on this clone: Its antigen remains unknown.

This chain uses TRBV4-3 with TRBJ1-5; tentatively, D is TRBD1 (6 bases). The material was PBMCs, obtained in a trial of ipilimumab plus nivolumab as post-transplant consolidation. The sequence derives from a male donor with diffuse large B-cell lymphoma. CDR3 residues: CASSQERGGQQPQHF. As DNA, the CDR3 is TGCGCCAGCAGCCAAGAAAGGGGGGGCCAACAGCCCCAGCATTTT.